Listed below are T cell receptor beta chains from one sample, sequenced in a study of regulatory T cells in long-lasting Graves disease. TCRdb processed the multiplex PCR reads anew with MiXCR; each CDR3 protein has one entry. The table records about 470,000 distinct CDR3 sequences, about 17% of them present only once. These sequences were also reported in another study, on T cells in Graves' hyperthyroidism and ophthalmopathy.

The sequencing here drew on peripheral blood mononuclear cells (PBMCs), taken at new diagnosis, from a patient treated with antithyroid drugs. These receptors all stem from a man aged 35 to 55 with Graves disease. Both conserved end residues are part of each CDR3. D genes are given only for firm matches. Size tells how often a clone was seen (once, few, many) or the class of an expanded clone, and some rows leave it out.

v_call: TRBV15
j_call: TRBJ2-1
clone_size: -
d_call: TRBD2
cdr3_nt: TGTGCCACCAGCAGAGATCGGATAGCGGGAGGGCCTGTAAATGAGCAGTTCTTC
cdr3_aa: CATSRDRIAGGPVNEQFF

v_call: TRBV6-2/TRBV6-3
j_call: TRBJ2-1
clone_size: -
d_call: TRBD2
cdr3_nt: TGTGCCAGCAGTTCTTCCGGGAGGGCAGTGGATGAGCAGTTCTTC
cdr3_aa: CASSSSGRAVDEQFF

v_call: TRBV20-1
j_call: TRBJ2-1
clone_size: many
d_call: TRBD1
cdr3_nt: TGCAGTGCTCGACCCGGGACAGGGAGAAATGAGCAGTTCTTC
cdr3_aa: CSARPGTGRNEQFF

v_call: TRBV27
j_call: TRBJ2-1
clone_size: many
d_call: TRBD2
cdr3_nt: TGTGCCAGCAGTTTAAGACTAGCGGGAGACGAGCAGTTCTTC
cdr3_aa: CASSLRLAGDEQFF

v_call: TRBV6-2/TRBV6-3
j_call: TRBJ2-7
clone_size: many
d_call: -
cdr3_nt: TGTGCCAGCAGAGCCTGGGGCATGTACGAGCAGTACTTC
cdr3_aa: CASRAWGMYEQYF

v_call: TRBV19
j_call: TRBJ2-7
clone_size: few
d_call: -
cdr3_nt: TGTGCCAGTAGTATGTCGAGGGAACAAGAGCAGTACTTC
cdr3_aa: CASSMSREQEQYF

v_call: TRBV28
j_call: TRBJ2-7
clone_size: many
d_call: -
cdr3_nt: TGTGCCAGCAGTAAGGGGACACCATACGAGCAGTACTTC
cdr3_aa: CASSKGTPYEQYF

v_call: TRBV12-3/TRBV12-4
j_call: TRBJ2-1
clone_size: -
d_call: -
cdr3_nt: TGTGCCAGCAGGTCACCCGCGGGGCTGGAGCAGTTCTTC
cdr3_aa: CASRSPAGLEQFF

v_call: TRBV5-5
j_call: TRBJ2-2
clone_size: once
d_call: -
cdr3_nt: TGTGCCAGCAGCGTAGTGGGTCAGTTCGCGAACACCGGGGAACTGTTTTTT
cdr3_aa: CASSVVGQFANTGELFF

v_call: TRBV30
j_call: TRBJ2-7
clone_size: many
d_call: -
cdr3_nt: TGTGCCTGGAGTTGGGGGCAGGGTAACTACGAGCAGTACTTC
cdr3_aa: CAWSWGQGNYEQYF

v_call: TRBV7-9
j_call: TRBJ2-7
clone_size: many
d_call: -
cdr3_nt: TGTGCCAGCAGCCGCCGGGGTCCAACCTACGAGCAGTACTTC
cdr3_aa: CASSRRGPTYEQYF

v_call: TRBV28
j_call: TRBJ1-2
clone_size: many
d_call: -
cdr3_nt: TGTGCCAGCAGGGGGCGGGACTTCCCGCGTGACTATGGCTACACCTTC
cdr3_aa: CASRGRDFPRDYGYTF

v_call: TRBV20-1
j_call: TRBJ2-6
clone_size: -
d_call: TRBD2
cdr3_nt: TGCAGTGCTAGAGATTCCGGGGGGGGCGCCAGTGCCGGGGCCAACGTCCTGACTTTC
cdr3_aa: CSARDSGGGASAGANVLTF

v_call: TRBV12-3/TRBV12-4
j_call: TRBJ1-2
clone_size: -
d_call: TRBD1
cdr3_nt: TGTGCCAGCAGAAGACAGGGCCGGAGCTATGGCTACACCTTC
cdr3_aa: CASRRQGRSYGYTF

v_call: TRBV25-1
j_call: TRBJ2-1
clone_size: many
d_call: -
cdr3_nt: TGTGCCAGCAGTGTCCGGGGAAGGCGCAATGAGCAGTTCTTC
cdr3_aa: CASSVRGRRNEQFF

v_call: TRBV7-3
j_call: TRBJ2-1
clone_size: -
d_call: TRBD2
cdr3_nt: TGTGCCAGCAGCTCGCCGGGGAGGCGGGAGGCCTACAATGAGCAGTTCTTC
cdr3_aa: CASSSPGRREAYNEQFF

v_call: TRBV6-1
j_call: TRBJ2-1
clone_size: many
d_call: -
cdr3_nt: TGTGCCAGCACTCCTAAGAGGACTCGTCGGGATGAGCAGTTCTTC
cdr3_aa: CASTPKRTRRDEQFF